The source of this T cell receptor beta chain is a study of T cell repertoires in cytomegalovirus infection (dated by TCRdb to about 2019). Turning to the overall study: Donor HLA type was relevant to the analysis, as public TCR beta signatures indicated carriage of CMV infection together with the matching HLA type. General findings and caveats noted by the study authors: Carriers of CMV infection plus the relevant HLA type were discriminated by the cumulative frequency of public TCR beta family members in the study cohort and in an independent approximately 400-donor cohort. The ex vivo response was dominated by HLA-C-restricted CMV-specific TCR beta clonotypes, which also provided the single most frequent clonotype in two of eight donors.

The listed sequencing device is Illumina HiSeq 1500. TCRdb reran the public reads through fastp at Q25 and MiXCR, keeping productive beta chains. Identical CDR3 protein sequences are pooled into one entry, listed with their most common genes and DNA. Across this sample there are approximately 750,000 distinct CDR3 sequences, with about a third seen only once. The top ten clonotypes cover roughly 2.9% of the sample. V is cut back by 1 base and J by 0 bases, with 3 bases in the junction unmatched. The CDR3 length equals 16 residues, ends included. Only the CDR3 DNA is retained, 48 bases long and in frame from the first base. The germline V gene encodes CDR1 SGHVS and CDR2 FNYEAQ. As to this clonotype: Its antigen target is currently unknown. A read error is possible here, since a much larger clone lies one base away. Because it lacks the conserved phenylalanine or tryptophan at the end, this CDR3 is likely a read error.

The chain was built from TRBV7-6 and TRBJ2-3; 8 bases in the junction line up with TRBD2. The sequenced sample consisted of PBMCs. The source is a human donor in good health (CMV status not recorded). Some clones in this sample may be carry-over from other donors' samples. The CDR3 region has the sequence CASSLVAGGSTDTQYL. The nucleotide sequence is given as TGTGCCAGCAGCTTAGTGGCGGGGGGAAGCACAGATACGCAGTATTTG.